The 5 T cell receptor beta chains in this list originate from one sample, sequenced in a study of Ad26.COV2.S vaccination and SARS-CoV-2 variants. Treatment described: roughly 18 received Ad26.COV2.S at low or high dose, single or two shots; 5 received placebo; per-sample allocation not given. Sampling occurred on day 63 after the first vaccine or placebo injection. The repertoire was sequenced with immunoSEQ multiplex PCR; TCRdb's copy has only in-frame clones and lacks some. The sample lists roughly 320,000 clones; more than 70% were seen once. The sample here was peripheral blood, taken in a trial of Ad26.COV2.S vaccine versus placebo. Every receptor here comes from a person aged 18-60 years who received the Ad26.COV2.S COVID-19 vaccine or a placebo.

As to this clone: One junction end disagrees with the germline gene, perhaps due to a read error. CDR3 protein: CATKGEYSEQFF. CDR3 DNA sequence: TGTGCCACCAAAGGAGAGTACAGTGAGCAGTTCTTC. The J gene is TRBJ2-1, the V gene TRBV12-3 or TRBV12-4; D gene unclear. This CDR3 is 12 amino acids long.

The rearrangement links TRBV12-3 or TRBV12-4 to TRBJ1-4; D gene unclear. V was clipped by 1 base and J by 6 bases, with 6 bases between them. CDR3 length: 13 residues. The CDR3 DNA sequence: TGTGCCAGCAGTTTAGTAGGTGATGAAAAACTGTTTTTT. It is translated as CASSLVGDEKLFF.

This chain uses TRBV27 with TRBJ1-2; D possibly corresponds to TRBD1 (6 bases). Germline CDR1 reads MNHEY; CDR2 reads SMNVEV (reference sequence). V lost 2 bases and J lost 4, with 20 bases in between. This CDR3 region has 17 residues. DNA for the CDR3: TGTGCCAGCAGTTTAGAACGGGGGCGCCAGGATGGCTATGGCTACACCTTC. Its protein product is CASSLERGRQDGYGYTF.

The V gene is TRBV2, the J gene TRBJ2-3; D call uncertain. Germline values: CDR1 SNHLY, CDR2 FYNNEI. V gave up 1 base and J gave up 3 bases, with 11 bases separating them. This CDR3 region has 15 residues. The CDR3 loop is CASSEGASLTDTQYF. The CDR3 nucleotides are TGTGCCAGCAGTGAAGGGGCTAGTCTAACAGATACGCAGTATTTT.

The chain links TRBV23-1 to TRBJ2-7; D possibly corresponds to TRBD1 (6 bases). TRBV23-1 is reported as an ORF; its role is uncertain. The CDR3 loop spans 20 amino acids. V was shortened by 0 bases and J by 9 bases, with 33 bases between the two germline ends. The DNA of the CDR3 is TGCGCCAGCAGTCAATCGGCGGCCATAACAGGGAGAGGGCCTCGCATATGGCAGTACTTC. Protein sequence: CASSQSAAITGRGPRIWQYF.